The rows below give T cell receptor beta chains drawn from one sample of a study of blood T cells in healthy people across ages. One entry per CDR3 protein, called by TCRdb with MiXCR from the 5' RACE reads. Seen here are about 1,500,000 distinct CDR3 sequences, about 28% observed once, and the top ten hold roughly 8%. Sequencing was performed on blood. The receptors here all came from a woman in her twenties or thirties in good health. Each CDR3 is given with its conserved first and last residue. A D gene is named only where the DNA matches it firmly. The size field is filled for only some rows; it gives once, few, many or a size class.

>TRBJ2-3|-|few|TRBV7-3
CASKMRGRVTDTQYF
TGTGCCAGTAAAATGCGGGGTCGGGTCACAGATACGCAGTATTTT
>TRBJ2-7|-|-|TRBV14
CASSQRDGIKSYEQYF
TGTGCCAGCAGCCAAAGGGACGGGATTAAGTCCTACGAGCAGTACTTC
>TRBJ2-7|TRBD1|many|TRBV28
CASSLPTHGDRGSYEQYF
TGTGCCAGCAGTTTACCCACCCATGGGGACAGGGGTTCCTACGAGCAGTACTTC
>TRBJ2-7|-|-|TRBV7-6
CASSSRGVEQYF
TGTGCCAGCAGCTCTAGAGGGGTTGAGCAGTACTTC
>TRBJ1-5|-|-|TRBV9
CASSPRGSDQPQHF
TGTGCCAGCAGCCCGCGGGGGTCTGATCAGCCCCAGCATTTT
>TRBJ2-5|-|-|TRBV12-3/TRBV12-4
CASTARQEGTQYF
TGTGCCAGCACGGCGCGACAGGAAGGGACCCAGTACTTC
>TRBJ2-3|TRBD1|few|TRBV2
CASSADRGATDTQYF
TGTGCCAGCAGTGCTGACAGGGGGGCCACAGATACGCAGTATTTT
>TRBJ2-1|TRBD2|many|TRBV10-3
CAISASGSVNEQFF
TGTGCCATCAGTGCTAGCGGGAGTGTCAATGAGCAGTTCTTC
>TRBJ2-5|-|-|TRBV20-1
CSARDRVSPETQYF
TGCAGTGCTAGAGATCGGGTCTCTCCAGAGACCCAGTACTTC
>TRBJ2-4|TRBD2|many|TRBV5-1
CASSLVERERAKNIQYF
TGCGCCAGCAGCTTGGTGGAGCGGGAGAGAGCCAAAAACATTCAGTACTTC
>TRBJ1-1|-|few|TRBV9
CASSVGVGNTEAFF
TGTGCCAGCAGCGTAGGCGTAGGGAACACTGAAGCTTTCTTT
>TRBJ2-7|-|-|TRBV20-1
CSASLRLAAYNEQYF
TGCAGTGCGTCCCTTCGGTTAGCGGCCTACAATGAGCAGTACTTC
>TRBJ2-3|TRBD2|-|TRBV20-1
CSAPRRGNTDTQYF
TGCAGTGCTCCCAGGCGGGGGAACACAGATACGCAGTATTTT
>TRBJ2-4|-|-|TRBV12-3/TRBV12-4
CASSTGRAVQYF
TGTGCCAGCAGTACCGGACGAGCGGTGCAGTACTTC